Presented here are 23 T cell receptor beta chains from one specimen sequenced in a study of CD8 T cells in Susac syndrome. Roughly 0.5 to 1 ug RNA was reverse transcribed with random hexamers. TCRdb re-derived calls from the immunoSEQ multiplex PCR reads in MiXCR, one entry per CDR3 protein. The top ten hold around 0.094% of the sample, which has approximately 180,000 distinct CDR3 sequences, roughly 94% seen once. The specimen was CD4+ T cells from PBMCs. The receptors stem from a human donor with Susac syndrome.

The rearrangement uses TRBV7-2 and TRBJ2-5; D unresolved. Per germline, CDR1 SGHTA and CDR2 FQGNSA. V dropped 0 bases and J dropped 5 bases, with 10 bases sitting between them. CDR3 length equals 14 residues. Written as DNA, the CDR3 is TGTGCCAGCAGCTTAGCTGGGGTGGGGGAGACCCAGTACTTC. Residues: CASSLAGVGETQYF.

The gene calls are TRBV28 and TRBJ1-1; no firm D call. The V and J ends lost 3 bases and 1 base respectively, with 12 bases between them. The CDR3 loop spans 15 amino acids. Per the germline V gene, CDR1 is MDHEN and CDR2 is SYDVKM. The CDR3 sequence is CASSFSRRANTEAFF. The DNA of the CDR3 is TGTGCCAGCAGTTTTAGTAGGCGAGCGAACACTGAAGCTTTCTTT.

V usage is TRBV20-1 and J usage is TRBJ2-5; D might be TRBD2 (6 bases). CDR3 size: 13 residues. The germline V gene encodes CDR1 DFQATT and CDR2 SNEGSKA (reference sequence). V was pared by 6 bases and J by 3 bases, with 14 bases between. The DNA of the CDR3 is TGCAGTGCAGTCGCCCGGACTAAAGAGACCCAGTACTTC. Protein: CSAVARTKETQYF.

V and J are TRBV6-5 and TRBJ1-5; TRBD1 aligns across 7 bases. Trimming removed 2 bases from V and 1 base from J; junction bases left unmatched: 8. The germline V gene encodes CDR1 MNHEY and CDR2 SVGAGI. This CDR3 is built from 17 residues. CDR3 in DNA: TGTGCCAGCAGTTACGCGACAGGGCGACGGAGCAATCAGCCCCAGCATTTT. Residues: CASSYATGRRSNQPQHF.

The genes are TRBV10-3 and TRBJ2-5; possibly TRBD1 for D (5 bases). Germline CDR1 reads ENHRY; CDR2 reads SYGVKD. CDR3 length: 15 amino acids. V lost 0 bases, J lost 2 bases, and 10 bases lay in between. CDR3 sequence: CAISESRQLQETQYF. In nucleotides, the CDR3 is TGTGCCATCAGTGAGTCGAGACAGCTTCAAGAGACCCAGTACTTC.

J is TRBJ2-7 and V is TRBV7-9; D unclear. This CDR3 contains 14 residues. Germline CDR1 is SEHNR and CDR2 is FQNEAQ (reference sequence). V lost 2 bases and J lost 4, with 12 bases in between. CDR3 DNA: TGTGCCAGCAGCTTATCCGGTAACCTTTACGAGCAGTACTTC. Encoded protein: CASSLSGNLYEQYF.

The V and J genes are TRBV12-3 or TRBV12-4 and TRBJ2-6; D remains unclear. V gave up 6 bases and J gave up 2 bases, with 8 bases separating them. The CDR3 runs to 14 residues. The DNA for the CDR3 is TGTGCCAGCAGCCTTACTACTGGGGCCAACGTCCTGACTTTC. It is translated as CASSLTTGANVLTF.

This clonotype has just one count. V gene TRBV4-3 combines with J gene TRBJ2-7; the match to TRBD2 covers 7 bases. CDR1 and CDR2 from the germline V gene are LGHNA and YSLEER. Unmatched junction bases numbered 9, after V lost 0 bases and J lost 1 base. The CDR3 loop spans 17 amino acids. The DNA for the CDR3 is TGCGCCAGCAGCCAAGATTCCGCGGGAGCCCGGTCCTACGAGCAGTACTTC. It specifies CASSQDSAGARSYEQYF.

This clonotype was recorded only once. V is TRBV5-1 and J is TRBJ2-7; no definite D call. The ends were cut back, 4 bases at V and 6 bases at J, with 20 bases in the middle. The germline V gene encodes CDR1 SGHRS and CDR2 YFSETQ. The CDR3 has 15 amino acids. CDR3 DNA sequence: TGCGCCAGCAGCCCTAACCCCCGCGTTGAATCCGAGCAGTACTTC. Encoded protein: CASSPNPRVESEQYF.

The genes are TRBV18 and TRBJ1-1; no firm D call. The germline V gene has CDR1 KGHSH and CDR2 LQKENI. V lost 1 base and J 5 bases, leaving 17 bases between the germline ends. There are 16 residues in the CDR3. CDR3 coding DNA: TGTGCCAGCTCACCACTCGATCACACGGGAACAACTGAAGCTTTCTTT. This translates into CASSPLDHTGTTEAFF.

This sequence joins TRBV20-1 and TRBJ2-3; TRBD2 matches at 7 bases. The CDR3 spans 15 residues. CDR1 and CDR2 from the germline V gene are DFQATT and SNEGSKA (reference sequence). The CDR3 here is CSAPSRLAGTDTQYF. The CDR3 nucleotides read TGCAGCGCCCCTAGCAGGCTAGCGGGCACAGATACGCAGTATTTT.

This chain joins TRBV29-1 and TRBJ1-1, with no clear D. Looked up from germline, CDR1 is SQVTM and CDR2 is ANQGSEA. Trimming took 4 bases from V and 1 from J, leaving 13 bases between them. The CDR3 contains 14 residues. CDR3 loop: CSVALAIRNTEAFF. In nucleotides, the CDR3 is TGCAGCGTTGCCTTGGCCATAAGGAACACTGAAGCTTTCTTT.

For the CDR3, the DNA is TGTGCCAGCAGTGATGCTAGCGGGGCACAAGAGACCCAGTACTTC. Amino acids: CASSDASGAQETQYF. The V call is TRBV2, the J call TRBJ2-5, with 9 positions matching TRBD2. The CDR3 sequence is 15 residues long. Germline trimming cut 3 bases from V and 2 bases from J; bases unmatched to any gene: 4. The germline V gene encodes CDR1 SNHLY and CDR2 FYNNEI.

The genes are TRBV21-1 and TRBJ2-1. TRBV21-1 is reported as a pseudogene. This CDR3 is 14 amino acids long. CDR3 coding DNA: TGTGCCAGCAGCAAAGATGGAATAAACAATGAGCAGTTCTTC. This sequence encodes CASSKDGINNEQFF.

DNA for the CDR3: TGCGCCAGCAGCTTGGTGGAGGCGGGCTATGGCTACACCTTC. Amino acid sequence: CASSLVEAGYGYTF. The rearrangement links TRBV5-1 to TRBJ1-2; D not certain. Germline lookup yields CDR1 SGHRS and CDR2 YFSETQ. The V and J ends lost 0 bases and 4 bases respectively, with 10 bases between them. CDR3 size: 14 residues.

This sequence joins TRBV28 and TRBJ2-1, with D uncertain. Deletions cut 3 bases from V and 0 bases from J, with 6 bases between. CDR1 MDHEN and CDR2 SYDVKM come from the germline V gene. CDR3 size: 14 residues. For the CDR3, the DNA is TGTGCCAGCAGTTTGAGCGACTCCTACAATGAGCAGTTCTTC. Its translation: CASSLSDSYNEQFF.

This chain connects TRBV7-6 to TRBJ1-4; D uncertain. The CDR3 is 14 residues long. The V and J ends lost 2 bases and 13 bases respectively, with 17 bases between them. CDR1 is SGHVS, CDR2 FNYEAQ, per germline. CDR3 DNA sequence: TGTGCCAGCAGCTTACGGGCGACTGCCGTGGTACTGTTTTTT. Amino acid sequence: CASSLRATAVVLFF.

This chain uses TRBV7-6 with TRBJ2-5; D call uncertain. Germline V lookup: CDR1 SGHVS, CDR2 FNYEAQ. Between the trimmed V and J ends, which lost 5 bases and 5 bases, there was a span of 15 bases. This CDR3 has 14 residues. This chain's CDR3 is CASSITGRLETQYF. For the CDR3, the DNA is TGTGCCAGCAGCATAACGGGCCGCCTGGAGACCCAGTACTTC.

For the CDR3, the DNA is TGTGCCAGCAGCTTATGGCACGGAGCTCGGAACACTGAAGCTTTCTTT. Translating gives CASSLWHGARNTEAFF. The chain carries TRBV7-8 and TRBJ1-1; unclear D gene. Trimming cost V 2 bases and J 1 base, with 14 bases left between them. There are 16 residues in the CDR3. Per germline, CDR1 SGHVS and CDR2 FQNEAQ.

This clonotype was picked up one time. The chain is built from TRBV11-2 and TRBJ1-5, with D possibly TRBD1 on 6 matching bases. V dropped 1 base and J dropped 6 bases, with 19 bases sitting between them. The CDR3 consists of 17 residues. From germline, CDR1 is SGHAT and CDR2 FQNNGV. This CDR3 is CASSLARPRRGVQPQHF. CDR3 nucleotide sequence: TGTGCCAGCAGCTTAGCCCGTCCCCGGAGGGGGGTTCAGCCCCAGCATTTT.

The V call is TRBV11-2, the J call TRBJ2-7; 7 bases agree with TRBD2. After removal of 5 bases from V and 3 bases from J, the junction contained 10 bases not matched to a gene. The V gene's germline CDR1 is SGHAT and CDR2 FQNNGV. The CDR3 has 15 residues. CDR3 residues: CASSLSGAGYYEQYF. CDR3 DNA sequence: TGTGCCAGCAGCCTAAGCGGGGCCGGGTACTACGAGCAGTACTTC.

CDR3 sequence reads: CASSIDQGTVLEQFF. CDR3 nucleotides: TGTGCCAGTAGTATAGATCAGGGGACGGTGTTGGAGCAGTTCTTC. The rearrangement joins TRBV19 to TRBJ2-1; the D gene is possibly TRBD1 (6 bases). V was clipped by 0 bases and J by 10 bases, with 16 bases between them. This CDR3 is 15 amino acids long. Germline CDR1 reads LNHDA; CDR2 reads SQIVND (reference sequence).

The chain carries TRBV24-1 and TRBJ2-1; D possibly corresponds to TRBD1 (6 bases). The CDR3 runs 14 residues. V gave up 3 bases and J gave up 4 bases, with 9 bases separating them. Germline CDR1 KGHDR, CDR2 SFDVKD. The CDR3 nucleotides are TGTGCCACCAGTGATACCACAGGGTACAATGAGCAGTTCTTC. Translation: CATSDTTGYNEQFF.